One sample yielded the 9 T cell receptor beta chains listed below, sequenced in a study of identical twins. Via MiXCR, TCRdb re-called the 5' RACE reads, giving one row per CDR3 protein. The sample consists of around 490,000 distinct CDR3 sequences, roughly an eighth of them appearing once. The same sample was also used in a study of yellow fever vaccine responses in identical twins.

Sequencing used CD4+ T cells sorted from blood. The receptors stem from a woman aged 18-30 years in good health.

This clonotype came up a few times. V and J are TRBV20-1 and TRBJ2-5, with D possibly being TRBD1 (5 bases). Trimming took 2 bases from V and 4 from J, leaving 11 bases between them. This CDR3 has 13 residues. Germline V gives CDR1 DFQATT, CDR2 SNEGSKA (reference sequence). CDR3 in DNA: TGCAGTGCTAGACGTGGTAGGGGAGAGACCCAGTACTTC. Protein sequence: CSARRGRGETQYF.

This clonotype was observed a handful of times. At one end, the junction sequence differs from germline, possibly due to a read error. The rearrangement uses TRBV7-7 and TRBJ1-6; 7 bases line up with TRBD1. CDR3 length: 13 residues. Per the germline V gene, CDR1 is SSHAT and CDR2 is FNYEAQ (reference sequence). The CDR3 region has the DNA TGTGCTAGCAGCCGAGACAGGGTTTCACCCCTCCACTTT. Its protein product is CASSRDRVSPLHF.

This clonotype came up many times. The chain carries TRBV29-1 and TRBJ1-4; weak D call: TRBD1 (5 bases). V lost 2 bases to trimming and J lost 10 bases, with 14 bases between them. Germline CDR1 is SQVTM and CDR2 is ANQGSEA. This CDR3 comprises 13 residues. The CDR3: CSVETPRDGKLFF. The CDR3 coding sequence is TGCAGCGTTGAAACCCCCCGGGACGGAAAACTGTTTTTT.

This clonotype was found many times. V is TRBV15 and J is TRBJ1-5; D is possibly TRBD1 (5 bases). V lost 0 bases and J lost 0, with 9 bases in between. Germline CDR1 and CDR2: LNHNV and YYDKDF (reference sequence). The CDR3 runs to 16 residues. The CDR3 here is CATSRDAGFSNQPQHF. In nucleotides, the CDR3 is TGTGCCACCAGCAGAGATGCAGGGTTTAGCAATCAGCCCCAGCATTTT.

This chain uses TRBV11-1 with TRBJ2-7, with TRBD2 identical over 11 bases. CDR1 and CDR2 from the germline V gene are SGHAT and FQDESV (reference sequence). The CDR3 loop spans 20 amino acids. Trimming at V came to 3 bases and at J to 1 base, leaving 17 bases not matched to a gene. CDR3 DNA sequence: TGTGCCAGCAGCTTCCCCCCGGGACAGAGAAGGACTAGCGGGTCCTACGAGCAGTACTTC. Translated, it gives CASSFPPGQRRTSGSYEQYF.

The V gene is TRBV29-1, the J gene TRBJ2-5; D call uncertain. Trimming removed 6 bases from V and 0 bases from J, with 8 bases in between. Germline CDR1 is SQVTM and CDR2 is ANQGSEA. The CDR3 loop spans 12 amino acids. CDR3: CSVAQYQETQYF. CDR3 DNA: TGCAGCGTGGCACAGTACCAAGAGACCCAGTACTTC.

V is TRBV12-3 or TRBV12-4 and J is TRBJ1-1; D is unclear. Deletions cut 3 bases from V and 6 bases from J, with 8 bases between. The CDR3 runs to 12 residues. The CDR3 loop is CASSFNSPEAFF. CDR3 DNA sequence: TGTGCCAGCAGTTTTAATTCTCCTGAAGCTTTCTTT.

The V gene is TRBV29-1, the J gene TRBJ1-1, with D possibly matching TRBD1 (6 bases). V was pared by 3 bases and J by 6 bases, with 11 bases between. Per germline, CDR1 SQVTM and CDR2 ANQGSEA. The CDR3 runs 12 residues. The CDR3 nucleotides are TGCAGCGTTGACCCCGGGGGCGCTGAAGCTTTCTTT. This encodes CSVDPGGAEAFF.

The chain uses TRBV5-1 and TRBJ2-7; 11 nucleotides align to TRBD1. CDR3 length: 15 amino acids. CDR1 is SGHRS, CDR2 YFSETQ, per germline. With V trimmed by 4 bases and J by 3 bases, 6 bases remained unmatched. The CDR3 DNA reads TGCGCCAGCAGCCCAACCGGGACAGGGGGCTACGAGCAGTACTTC. It specifies CASSPTGTGGYEQYF.